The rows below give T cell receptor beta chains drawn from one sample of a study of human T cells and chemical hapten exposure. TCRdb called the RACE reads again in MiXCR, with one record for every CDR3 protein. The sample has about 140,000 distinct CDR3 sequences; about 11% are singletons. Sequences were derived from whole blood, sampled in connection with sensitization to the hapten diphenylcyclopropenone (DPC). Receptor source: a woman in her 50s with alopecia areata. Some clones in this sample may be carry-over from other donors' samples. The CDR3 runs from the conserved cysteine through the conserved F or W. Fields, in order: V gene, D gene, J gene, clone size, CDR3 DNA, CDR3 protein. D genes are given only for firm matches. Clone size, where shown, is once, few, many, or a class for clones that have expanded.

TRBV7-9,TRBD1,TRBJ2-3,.,TGTGCCAGCAGCCCCTACAGGGGAGATACGCAGTATTTT,CASSPYRGDTQYF
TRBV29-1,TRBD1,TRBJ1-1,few,TGCAGCGTTGCGGATCGACAGGGGGGCCAGGGAGCTTTCTTT,CSVADRQGGQGAFF
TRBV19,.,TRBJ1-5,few,TGTGCCAGTAGCGCCGGGAGGCAGCCCCAGCATTTT,CASSAGRQPQHF
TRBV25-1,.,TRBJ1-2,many,TGTGCCAGCAGTGAGGGAATAGGGGTCGCTAACTATGGCTACACCTTC,CASSEGIGVANYGYTF
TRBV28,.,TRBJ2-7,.,TGTGCCAGCAGCTCAACCGGGGTGGAGAAGTACTTC,CASSSTGVEKYF
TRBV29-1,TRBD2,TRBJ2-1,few,TGCAGCGTTGAAGATAGGCTAGCGGCCCACAATGAGCAGTTCTTC,CSVEDRLAAHNEQFF
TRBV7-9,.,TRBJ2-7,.,TGTGCCAGCAGCTCCGGGGGTCGCGAGCAGTACTTC,CASSSGGREQYF
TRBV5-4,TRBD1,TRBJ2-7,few,TGTGCCAGCAGCTCGGACAGGGGCGAGCAGTACTTC,CASSSDRGEQYF
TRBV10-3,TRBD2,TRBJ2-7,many,TGTGCCATCAGTCGGCCCATAGCGGGATCCTACGAGCAGTACTTC,CAISRPIAGSYEQYF
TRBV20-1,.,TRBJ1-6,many,TGCAGTGCTAGAGATGGTGCACCCCTCCACTTT,CSARDGAPLHF
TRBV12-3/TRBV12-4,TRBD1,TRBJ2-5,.,TGTGCCAGCAGTGGGACAGGGCGGTCGTCGGAGACCCAGTACTTC,CASSGTGRSSETQYF
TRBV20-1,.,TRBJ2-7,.,TGCAGTGCTAAGGGACTCCCCCTCTACGAGCAGTACTTC,CSAKGLPLYEQYF
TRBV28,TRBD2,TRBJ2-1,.,TGTGCCACCATTGGGGGGACTAGAGTAGAGCAGTTCTTC,CATIGGTRVEQFF
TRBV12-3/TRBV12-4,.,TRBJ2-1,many,TGTGCCAGCGTACGCGCCCAAGCGGACCTTTCCTACAATGAGCAGTTCTTC,CASVRAQADLSYNEQFF
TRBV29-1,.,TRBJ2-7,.,TGCAGCGTTGCCACAGGGCCCTACGAGCAGTACTTC,CSVATGPYEQYF
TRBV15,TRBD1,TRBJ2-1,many,TGTGCCACCAGCAGAAGTCGGGGACAGGGGGCAAGGAATGAGCAGTTCTTC,CATSRSRGQGARNEQFF
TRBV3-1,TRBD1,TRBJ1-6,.,TGTGCCAGCAGCCCCCGTGGGGGACAGAGCTCCTATAATTCACCCCTCCACTTT,CASSPRGGQSSYNSPLHF
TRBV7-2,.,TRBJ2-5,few,TGTGCCAGCAGCTTAGTGTGGGCAGATCAAGAGACCCAGTACTTC,CASSLVWADQETQYF
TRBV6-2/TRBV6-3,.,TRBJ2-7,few,TGTGCCAGCAGTTTGGCTTTCTCCTACGAGCAGTACTTC,CASSLAFSYEQYF
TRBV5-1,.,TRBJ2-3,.,TGCGCCAGCAGGGCCGGCACAGATACGCAGTATTTT,CASRAGTDTQYF
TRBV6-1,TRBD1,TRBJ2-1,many,TGTGCCAGCAGTAGACAGGGCCGAAGCTCCTACAATGAGCAGTTCTTC,CASSRQGRSSYNEQFF
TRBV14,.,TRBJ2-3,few,TGTGCCAGCAGCCAAGATCTGGGGAGGAGTACGCAGTATTTT,CASSQDLGRSTQYF
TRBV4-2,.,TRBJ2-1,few,TGTGCCAGCAGCCAAGTTCTGCCAGGGTCTGAGCAGTTCTTC,CASSQVLPGSEQFF
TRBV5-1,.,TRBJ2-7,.,TGCGCCAGCAACCCGGGACCGAACTCCTACGAGCAGTACTTC,CASNPGPNSYEQYF
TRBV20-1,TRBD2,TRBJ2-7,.,TGCAGTGCTAGAGATGTGGCTAGCGGGGTCGAGGAGCAGTACTTC,CSARDVASGVEEQYF
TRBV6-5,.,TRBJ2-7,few,TGTGCCAGCAGACACCAGGGGCGCGAGCAGTACTTC,CASRHQGREQYF
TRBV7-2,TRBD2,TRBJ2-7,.,TGTGCCAGCAGCTTAAGTAGCGGGGGAAACTACGAGCAGTACTTC,CASSLSSGGNYEQYF
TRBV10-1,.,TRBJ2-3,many,TGCGCCAGCCGTCAGGGGTCCACAGATACGCAGTATTTT,CASRQGSTDTQYF
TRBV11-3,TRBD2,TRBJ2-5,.,TGTGCCAGCAGCCCGCGGTTTAGCGGGGGCCAAGAGACCCAGTACTTC,CASSPRFSGGQETQYF
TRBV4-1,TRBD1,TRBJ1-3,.,TGCGCCAGCAGCCTCTGGACAGGGGCCGAAAACACCATATATTTT,CASSLWTGAENTIYF
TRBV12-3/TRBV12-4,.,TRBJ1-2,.,TGTGCCAGCAGGACAGATAACTATGGCTACACCTTC,CASRTDNYGYTF
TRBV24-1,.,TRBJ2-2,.,TGTGCCACCAGTGATCGAAAGAAAAACACCGGGGAGCTGTTTTTT,CATSDRKKNTGELFF
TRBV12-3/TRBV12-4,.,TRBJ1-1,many,TGTGCCAGCAGCCCGCTCGAAAGGACTGAAGCTTTCTTT,CASSPLERTEAFF
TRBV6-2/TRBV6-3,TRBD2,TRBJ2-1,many,TGTGCCAGCAGGGGACTAGCGGCCAGCTCCTACAATGAGCAGTTCTTC,CASRGLAASSYNEQFF
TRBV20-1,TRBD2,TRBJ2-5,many,TGCAGTGCTAGAGTTAGCGGGAGGATTGGGGAGACCCAGTACTTC,CSARVSGRIGETQYF
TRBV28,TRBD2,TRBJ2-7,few,TGTGCCAGCACCGACGTAGCGGGAGCCCACGAGCAGTACTTC,CASTDVAGAHEQYF
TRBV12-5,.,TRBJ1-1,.,TGTGCTAGTGGTTTGGGGGGGCTCAGGGCTGAAGCTTTCTTT,CASGLGGLRAEAFF
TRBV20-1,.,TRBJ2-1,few,TGCAGTGCTAGAGAGTCGGCGGTTTCCTACAATGAGCAGTTCTTC,CSARESAVSYNEQFF
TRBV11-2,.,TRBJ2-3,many,TGTGCCAGCAGCCGTCGGGAGACAGGAGATACGCAGTATTTT,CASSRRETGDTQYF
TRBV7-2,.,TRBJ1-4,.,TGTGTCAGCAGGTTAGCCGCGGGAACTAATGAAAAACTGTTTTTT,CVSRLAAGTNEKLFF
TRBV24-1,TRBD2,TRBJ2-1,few,TGTGCCACCAGTTCACCTAGCGGAGGCTCCTACAATGAGCAGTTCTTC,CATSSPSGGSYNEQFF
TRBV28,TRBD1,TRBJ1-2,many,TGTGCCAGTTATCGGACAGGGAGCTATGGCTACACCTTC,CASYRTGSYGYTF
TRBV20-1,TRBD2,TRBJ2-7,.,TGCAGTGCTAGAGGGGGGGGAAGCGTCATGTACTTC,CSARGGGSVMYF
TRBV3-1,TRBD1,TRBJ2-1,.,TGTGCCAGCAGCCAGACCGGGACAGGCCGGAATGAGCAGTTCTTC,CASSQTGTGRNEQFF
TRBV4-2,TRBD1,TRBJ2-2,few,TGTGCCAGCAGCCTTTCCGACAGGGGGCATATTGGCGGGGAGCTGTTTTTT,CASSLSDRGHIGGELFF
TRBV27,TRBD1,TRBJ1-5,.,TGTGCCAGCAGTTCCCCAGGGGGGAATCAGCCCCAGCATTTT,CASSSPGGNQPQHF
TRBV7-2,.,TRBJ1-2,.,TGTGCCAGCAGCTTAGGTCCCCCGGGTCTTGATGGCTACACCTTC,CASSLGPPGLDGYTF
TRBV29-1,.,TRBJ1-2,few,TGCAGCGTTGAACTATTGGCGGAAGGCTACACCTTC,CSVELLAEGYTF